This TCR beta chain is drawn from a study of Graves' ophthalmopathy and Graves' hyperthyroidism. Study in general: Hyperthyroidism was classified as stable if no ophthalmopathy occurred within 18 months of follow-up. Notes on the study in general: Ophthalmopathy versus stable hyperthyroidism: 13-signature model gave around 90% sensitivity, less than 82% specificity.

In regard to this clonotype: Its antigen is unidentified.

For repertoire sequencing, the TCR beta CDR3 regions were amplified from RNA transcripts. HTBI primers served in a first-round RT-PCR, which a second-round multiplex PCR followed. Each CDR3 protein gets one entry after TCRdb re-called the multiplex PCR reads with MiXCR. The top ten hold over 8.5% of the sample, which has around 1.1 million distinct CDR3 sequences, 35% to 40% seen once. Exclusion criteria comprised other autoimmune diseases, uncontrolled infections, pregnancy or lactation in patients. Diagnosis was based on clinical symptoms, serum thyroxine, TRAb, thyroid ultrasound and orbital computed tomography. The CDR3 has 12 residues. From germline, CDR1 is ENHRY and CDR2 SYGVKD. Trimming cost V 1 base and J 4 bases, with 5 bases left between them.

The sequence came from an adult man with Graves' hyperthyroidism. The V call is TRBV10-3, the J call TRBJ2-7; the D is unclear. The sample consisted of peripheral blood or thyroid tissue (not recorded which). CDR3 residues: CAISELAYEQYF. CDR3 DNA: TGTGCCATCAGTGAGTTGGCTTACGAGCAGTACTTC.